The rows below give T cell receptor beta chains drawn from one sample of a study of T cells after yellow fever vaccination. TCRdb re-analysed the 5' RACE reads in MiXCR, keeping a single row per CDR3 protein. The table includes 300,000 to 350,000 distinct CDR3 sequences, under 5% detected once. This material consisted of PBMCs, taken 5 days after the yellow fever booster vaccination. The receptors shown here come from a man between 18 and 35 years old who received the YFV17D yellow fever vaccine. Both conserved end residues are part of each CDR3. The D gene is left open where the match is weak. Only part of the rows carry a size: once, few, many, or a class if the clone is expanded.

few	TRBV5-1	TRBD1	TRBJ1-2	TGCGCCAGCAGATCCGGGACAGTGGCTGGCTACACCTTC	CASRSGTVAGYTF
few	TRBV7-9	.	TRBJ1-4	TGTGCCAGCGAAGAGAAAAGGGACCAGGATTTT	CASEEKRDQDF
.	TRBV5-3	TRBD2	TRBJ2-1	TGTGCCAGAAGCTTGTTGATAGCGGGGGAGCCCTACAATGAGCAGTTCTTC	CARSLLIAGEPYNEQFF
.	TRBV20-1	.	TRBJ1-5	TGCAGTGCTAGCCAGTGGGGGAAGCAGCCCCAGCATTTT	CSASQWGKQPQHF
.	TRBV13	.	TRBJ1-1	TGTGCCAGCAGCCACCACGGCGGCCTCAATGCTTTCTTT	CASSHHGGLNAFF
.	TRBV7-2	.	TRBJ1-1	TGTGCCAGCAGCTGGATGGGCAGGTGGGGCACTGAAGCTTTCTTT	CASSWMGRWGTEAFF
many	TRBV7-8	TRBD2	TRBJ2-5	TGTGCCAGCAGCTCCCAACAGACTAGCGGGGGGGAGACCCAGTACTTC	CASSSQQTSGGETQYF
.	TRBV28	.	TRBJ1-5	TGTGCCAGCAGTCCGCTCCTGGGGGAGATTAGCAATCAGCCCCAGCATTTT	CASSPLLGEISNQPQHF
many	TRBV7-2	.	TRBJ2-5	TGTGCCAGCAGCTTACAGGTTTCATTTGGCGACGTGGGGGAGACCCAGTACTTC	CASSLQVSFGDVGETQYF
few	TRBV4-3	.	TRBJ1-2	TGCGCCAGCAGCCAAGATACCGGCACATCTAACTATGGCTACACCTTC	CASSQDTGTSNYGYTF
.	TRBV5-4	TRBD2	TRBJ2-1	TGTGCCAGCAGCATAACTAGCGGGGGAGACAATGAGCAGTTCTTC	CASSITSGGDNEQFF
many	TRBV15	.	TRBJ2-7	TGTGCCACCAGCAGAGAGGGGGCTCCTTCCTACGAGCAGTACTTC	CATSREGAPSYEQYF
.	TRBV7-9	TRBD1	TRBJ2-1	TGTGCCAGCCGGGACAGGGCCCACAATGAGCAGTTCTTC	CASRDRAHNEQFF
.	TRBV28	.	TRBJ1-2	TGTGCCAGCAGTTTATTGAGCGCCAGGGCGGTGCCTGCCCCATCTAACTATGGCTACACCTTC	CASSLLSARAVPAPSNYGYTF
.	TRBV20-1	.	TRBJ1-2	TGCAGTGCAATCGAACCCCCTAACTATGGCTACACCTTC	CSAIEPPNYGYTF
few	TRBV11-2	TRBD1	TRBJ2-7	TGTGCCAGCATCGGGACAGGTGACGAGCAGTACTTC	CASIGTGDEQYF
.	TRBV5-5	.	TRBJ2-5	TGTGCCAGCAGCGCCCGACAGATTCAAGAGACCCAGTACTTC	CASSARQIQETQYF
few	TRBV12-3/TRBV12-4	.	TRBJ2-7	TGTGCCAGCAGTCGGGGGTCGAGGTCCTACGAGCAGTACTTC	CASSRGSRSYEQYF
many	TRBV6-5	TRBD2	TRBJ2-7	TGTGCCAGCAGTTACTTTGGCGGGGGTGGCTACGAGCAGTACTTC	CASSYFGGGGYEQYF
few	TRBV25-1	.	TRBJ2-1	TGTGCCAGCAGTGATCTGGGTTTAAATGAGCAGTTCTTC	CASSDLGLNEQFF
many	TRBV7-7	.	TRBJ2-6	TGTGCTAGCAGCCAAACAAGCACGAGCGCGGGGGCCAACGTCCTGACTTTC	CASSQTSTSAGANVLTF
few	TRBV7-3	.	TRBJ1-2	TGTGCCAGCAGCCCGGACCTACGGGGGAACTATGGCTACACCTTC	CASSPDLRGNYGYTF
.	TRBV6-2/TRBV6-3	.	TRBJ1-5	TGTGCCAGCAGTTCTAGACAGCCAGGACAAAATCAGCCCCAGCATTTT	CASSSRQPGQNQPQHF
many	TRBV15	.	TRBJ2-5	TGTGCCACCAGCAGAGGGGCGGTTGGGGAGACCCAGTACTTC	CATSRGAVGETQYF
.	TRBV30	TRBD1	TRBJ1-6	TGTGCCTGGAGTTTCCAGGGGGATTCACCCCTCCACTTT	CAWSFQGDSPLHF
many	TRBV20-1	TRBD2	TRBJ2-3	TGCAGTGCTACACCCGGGACTAGGGGGACAGATACGCAGTATTTT	CSATPGTRGTDTQYF
few	TRBV20-1	.	TRBJ2-3	TGCAGTGCTAGATACCGGGAAACAGATACGCAGTATTTT	CSARYRETDTQYF
many	TRBV5-1	TRBD2	TRBJ2-3	TGCGCCAGCAGCATGGCGACTAGCGGGGGGGCGACAGATACGCAGTATTTT	CASSMATSGGATDTQYF
.	TRBV20-1	.	TRBJ1-5	TGCAGTGTGGGGGGGAGCAATCAGCCCCAGCATTTT	CSVGGSNQPQHF
.	TRBV27	TRBD2	TRBJ2-5	TGTGCCAGCAGTAAGGGACTAGCGGGGGAAAAGACCCAGTACTTC	CASSKGLAGEKTQYF
few	TRBV5-4	.	TRBJ1-2	TGTGCCAGCAGCTCCTCAGGGGAGGGGATCTATGGCTACACCTTC	CASSSSGEGIYGYTF
.	TRBV2	.	TRBJ2-7	TGTGCCAGCAGTGAGGGGGGACAAACCTACGAGCAGTACTTC	CASSEGGQTYEQYF
.	TRBV5-1	TRBD2	TRBJ2-2	TGCGCCAGCCTAGCGGGGGAGAACACCGGGGAGCTGTTTTTT	CASLAGENTGELFF
few	TRBV6-5	.	TRBJ2-5	TGTGCCAGCAGTTATCGGTCGAGGGGCAGCGAGACCCAGTACTTC	CASSYRSRGSETQYF
few	TRBV6-5	.	TRBJ2-7	TGTGCCAGCAGACGGGAGGGGGCCGCCTACGAGCAGTACTTC	CASRREGAAYEQYF
.	TRBV6-5	.	TRBJ2-2	TGTGCCAGCACGTCGGGACCGAACACCGGGGAGCTGTTTTTT	CASTSGPNTGELFF
many	TRBV5-1	.	TRBJ1-2	TGCGCCAGCAGCTTTCGGATAGCTAACTATGGCTACACCTTC	CASSFRIANYGYTF
.	TRBV20-1	.	TRBJ2-3	TGCAGTGCTAGAGATCCGGGACCACTCACAGATACGCAGTATTTT	CSARDPGPLTDTQYF
many	TRBV7-9	TRBD1	TRBJ2-4	TGTGCCAGCAGCTTAGAGTGGACAGGGTGGTACTTC	CASSLEWTGWYF
few	TRBV11-2	TRBD2	TRBJ2-7	TGTGCCAGTAGACTAGCGGGGGTCGACGAGCAGTACTTC	CASRLAGVDEQYF
.	TRBV6-5	.	TRBJ1-4	TGTGCCAGCATGCCATCGGGGACCTATGATGAAAAACTGTTTTTT	CASMPSGTYDEKLFF
.	TRBV5-1	.	TRBJ1-2	TGCGCCAGCAGCCCCCGGACAGATTCGAGCTACACCTTC	CASSPRTDSSYTF
many	TRBV4-3	.	TRBJ2-2	TGCGCCAGCAGCCAAGTGGGCAGCCCAACGAACACCGGGGAGCTGTTTTTT	CASSQVGSPTNTGELFF
.	TRBV19	TRBD2	TRBJ2-7	TGTGCCAGTAAGGAGAAGGCTAGCGGGTACGTCGAGCAGTACTTC	CASKEKASGYVEQYF
.	TRBV6-5	TRBD1	TRBJ1-6	TGTGCCAGCAGTTACGGTAGCGCCAGGGGGATAGGATCACCCCTCCACTTT	CASSYGSARGIGSPLHF
.	TRBV5-5	.	TRBJ1-2	TGTGCCAGCAGCTGGGGGGGCGGGAAAAGCTATGGCTACACCTTC	CASSWGGGKSYGYTF
few	TRBV30	.	TRBJ1-1	TGTGCCTGGAGCGCCCTACCGGGGAACACTGAAGCTTTCTTT	CAWSALPGNTEAFF
.	TRBV4-1	.	TRBJ1-1	TGCGCCAGCAGCCGAGGGGTCACTGAAGCTTTCTTT	CASSRGVTEAFF
many	TRBV4-3	.	TRBJ1-2	TGCGCCAGCAGCCAAGAGGACAGCTTCTATGGCTACACCTTC	CASSQEDSFYGYTF
many	TRBV5-6	.	TRBJ1-5	TGTGCCAGCAGCTTGGGGGCGGGTTGGCCCCAGCATTTT	CASSLGAGWPQHF
many	TRBV10-3	.	TRBJ2-3	TGTGCCATCAGTTCAGACCCGGCCGGTACGCAGTATTTT	CAISSDPAGTQYF
.	TRBV7-2	.	TRBJ2-1	TGTGCCAGCAGCCCCGCCGGTGGCTACAATGAGCAGTTCTTC	CASSPAGGYNEQFF
few	TRBV5-1	.	TRBJ2-5	TGCGCCAGCAGCCAATCGGGGGCAGAGACCCAGTACTTC	CASSQSGAETQYF
.	TRBV12-3/TRBV12-4	.	TRBJ1-1	TGTGCCAGCACCCTCTCAGCGGAAATGAACACTGAAGCTTTCTTT	CASTLSAEMNTEAFF
many	TRBV3-1	.	TRBJ2-1	TGTGCCAGCAGCCAAGTGCAAAACAGGCGTGAGCAGTTCTTC	CASSQVQNRREQFF
many	TRBV7-9	.	TRBJ2-3	TGTGCCAGCAGCTTCGTCGGGGCAGATACGCAGTATTTT	CASSFVGADTQYF
few	TRBV6-6	.	TRBJ2-5	TGTGCCAGTGGGGAAGAGACCCAGTACTTC	CASGEETQYF
.	TRBV11-3	.	TRBJ1-1	TGTGCCAGCAGCTTCGGGAGGAGCACTGAAGCTTTCTTT	CASSFGRSTEAFF